Described below is a single T cell receptor beta chain sequence and its context. No antigen is known for it. No qualities accompany the bases; no much larger clone lies one base away. This entry belongs to a study of shared clonotypes between healthy human individuals (dated by TCRdb to the early 2020s). Broadly, across the study: A few men and two women, aged 18 to 49 years, made up the cohort. For each donor, three plates each were used for CD4 naive and CD4 memory, two plates were used for CD8 naive, and one plate was used for CD8 memory. To estimate repertoire size and how much clonotypes are shared between individuals, the study performed deep sequencing of blood TCR repertoires from a few healthy adults. Libraries were prepared and TCR repertoires were sequenced by different laboratories using diverse techniques, in order to increase sequencing depth and limit assay-specific biases. Leukapheresis yielded between about 0.9 and 9 billion PBMCs per donor.

CD8 naive samples consisted of CD45RO-negative cells that were positively selected for CCR7, yielding a CD45RA+CCR7+ population without TemRA cells. The donors were healthy, HIV-negative adults with no recently reported acute infections or vaccinations. Every donor was a Caucasian adult residing in Nashville, Tennessee, USA. After blood collection by leukapheresis, PBMCs were isolated using Ficoll-Histopaque density gradient centrifugation and then cryopreserved in the vapor phase of liquid nitrogen. Analytical flow cytometry was used to check the purity and quantity of every magnetically sorted T cell population. Genomic DNA was isolated from each sorted fraction and quantified by UV absorbance on a Nanodrop 2000c. Overall study results and their limits: Clonotypes shared by all four sorted-subset donors showed higher generation probabilities than non-shared clonotypes. Even with the large sequencing depth, rarefaction of the sorted-subset datasets indicated that sequencing was incomplete. Sampling was restricted to blood, and TCR repertoires in tissue are likely to differ from TCR repertoires in blood. Because the study included only a small number of donors, the genetic and exposure-history diversity represented was limited. Pairwise subsampling indicated that sequencing depth was expected to affect the degree of clonotype sharing among donors. Sharing across a few donors was observed for approximately 4.6% of naive CD4, over 3% of naive CD8, 2% to 2.5% of memory CD4, and around 0.4% of memory CD8 clonotypes. Naive subsets generally had larger estimated clonotype richness than memory subsets did.

TCR CDR3 regions were amplified from genomic DNA by multiplex PCR using the deep immunoSEQ assay. Extracted genomic DNA from each cell subset was distributed evenly across all wells of several immunoSEQ 96-well plates, and each plate was treated as a replicate. For sorted subsets, each replicate PCR was loaded with around 200 ng genomic DNA, equivalent to 30,000 or so T cell genomes. The purified libraries were quantified using a Qubit 3.0 fluorometer, sized with a Bioanalyzer 2100, and then quantified again using the KAPA Library Quantification kit. Each immunoSEQ 96-well plate was sequenced on its own single-read 150-cycle Illumina NextSeq 550 flow cell. The original methods were these. The immunoSEQ output contained only junctional sequences without quality scores, so filtering could not match that applied to full-length reads. Sequences were annotated with PyIR, a Python wrapper for IgBLAST v1.9, using IMGT germline references to assign V/J genes and CDR3. Reads with weak V/J assignments (E-value above 1e-6), missing CDR3, stop codons, out-of-frame junctions, or ambiguous translated residues were removed. A V3J clonotype was defined by an identical inferred V gene, J gene, and CDR3 amino acid sequence. To compute the percentage overlap between repertoires, the number of shared unique clonotypes was divided by the size of the smaller repertoire. Richness of each repertoire was evaluated using RTK rarefaction, the Chao1 estimator, and Recon v2.1 estimates of unobserved clonotypes. For all TCRbeta clonotypes obtained by the gDNA method from a few donors, generation probabilities were computed with OLGA. Sourced from immuneACCESS, this table was stored by TCRdb with only in-frame sequences that have V and J called. A share of the clones is absent; for the studies checked, an unresolved V gene accounts for under half, and the remainder has no known explanation. The V and J calls and clone size are taken from that table; D and trimming were inferred from the DNA. Within this sample are around 2.1 million clones, with under 95% of them counted one time only. The ten most abundant clones make up around 1.7% of the sample.

The CDR3 goes from the cysteine to the phenylalanine over 13 residues. CDR3 DNA is the only sequence kept; it has 39 bases, read in frame from the first base. Trimming costs V 0 bases and J 4 bases, and their ends lie 3 bases apart. The germline V gene gives CDR1 as LGHNA and CDR2 as YSLEER. Specimen: naive CD8+ T cells from PBMCs. The cell subset or site label, as the study defines it: CD45RA+CCR7+. The V and J genes are TRBV4-3 and TRBJ2-2; a confident D gene designation cannot be given. The clonotype comes from a man aged 18 to 29 in good health. Some clones in this sample may be carry-over from other donors' samples. The bases read TGCGCCAGCAGCCAAGAGGTCACCGGGGAGCTGTTTTTT. It translates as CASSQEVTGELFF.